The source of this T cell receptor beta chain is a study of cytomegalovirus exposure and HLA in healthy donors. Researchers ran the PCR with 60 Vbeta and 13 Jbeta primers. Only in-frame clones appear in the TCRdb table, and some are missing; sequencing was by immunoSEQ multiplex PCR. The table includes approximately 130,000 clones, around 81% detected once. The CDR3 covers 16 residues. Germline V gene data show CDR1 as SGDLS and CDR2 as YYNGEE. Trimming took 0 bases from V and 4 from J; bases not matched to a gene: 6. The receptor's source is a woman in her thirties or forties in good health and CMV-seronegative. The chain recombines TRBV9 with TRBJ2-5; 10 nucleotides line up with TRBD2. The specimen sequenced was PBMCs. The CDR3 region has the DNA TGTGCCAGCAGCGTAGAGGGACTAGCGTACCGAGAGACCCAGTACTTC. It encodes CASSVEGLAYRETQYF.